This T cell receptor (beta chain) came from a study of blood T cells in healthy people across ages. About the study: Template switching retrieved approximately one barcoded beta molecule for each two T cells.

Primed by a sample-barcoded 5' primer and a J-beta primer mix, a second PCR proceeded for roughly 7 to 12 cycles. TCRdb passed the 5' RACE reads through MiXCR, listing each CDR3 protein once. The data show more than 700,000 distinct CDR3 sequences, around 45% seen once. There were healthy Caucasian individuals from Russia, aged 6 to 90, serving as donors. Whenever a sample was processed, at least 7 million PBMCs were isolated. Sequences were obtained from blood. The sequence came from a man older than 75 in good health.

The CDR3 DNA is TGTGCCAGCAGCTTAGATCTACTAGCTACAGATACGCAGTATTTT. Amino acid sequence: CASSLDLLATDTQYF. The J gene is TRBJ2-3, the V gene TRBV7-9; D is possibly TRBD2 (6 bases). Trimming pared 1 base from V and 3 bases from J, leaving 11 bases between. This CDR3 contains 15 residues. CDR1 is SEHNR, CDR2 FQNEAQ, per germline (reference sequence).